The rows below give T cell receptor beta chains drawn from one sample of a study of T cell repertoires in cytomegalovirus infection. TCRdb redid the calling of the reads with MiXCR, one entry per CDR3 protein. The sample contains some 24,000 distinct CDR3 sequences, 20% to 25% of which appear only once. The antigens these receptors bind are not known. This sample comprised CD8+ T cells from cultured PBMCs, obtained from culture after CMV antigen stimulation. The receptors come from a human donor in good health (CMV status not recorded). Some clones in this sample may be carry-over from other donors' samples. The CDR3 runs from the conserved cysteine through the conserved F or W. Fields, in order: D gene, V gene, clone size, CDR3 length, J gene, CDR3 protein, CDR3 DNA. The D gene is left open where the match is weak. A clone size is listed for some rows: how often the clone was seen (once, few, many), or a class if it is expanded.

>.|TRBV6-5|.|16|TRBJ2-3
CASSYGWASGTDTQYF
TGTGCCAGCAGTTATGGGTGGGCTAGTGGGACAGATACGCAGTATTTT
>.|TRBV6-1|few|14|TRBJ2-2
CASSRQRSTGELFF
TGTGCCAGCAGTCGGCAGCGGTCTACCGGGGAGCTGTTTTTT
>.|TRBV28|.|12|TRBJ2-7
CASSFSGGEQYF
TGTGCCAGCAGTTTTTCCGGGGGCGAGCAGTACTTC
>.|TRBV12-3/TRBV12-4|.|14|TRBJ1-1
CASSFGGGSREAFF
TGTGCCAGCAGTTTTGGGGGAGGCTCGAGGGAAGCTTTCTTT
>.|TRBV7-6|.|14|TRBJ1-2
CASSWGGSLGGYTF
TGTGCCAGCAGCTGGGGGGGGAGTTTAGGTGGCTACACCTTC
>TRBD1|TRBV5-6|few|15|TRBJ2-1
CASSFDRVDYNEQFF
TGTGCCAGCAGCTTCGACAGGGTCGACTACAATGAGCAGTTCTTC
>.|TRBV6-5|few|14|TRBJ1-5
CASSPDRYNQPQHF
TGTGCCAGCAGCCCGGACAGATACAATCAGCCCCAGCATTTT
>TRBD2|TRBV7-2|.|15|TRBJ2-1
CASSLSSGVSGEQFF
TGTGCCAGCAGCTTATCTAGCGGGGTATCTGGAGAGCAGTTCTTC
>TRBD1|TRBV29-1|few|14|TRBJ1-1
CSVAGTDANTEAFF
TGCAGCGTCGCTGGGACAGACGCGAACACTGAAGCTTTCTTT
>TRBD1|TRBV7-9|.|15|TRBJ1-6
CASSLGQGGNSPLHF
TGTGCCAGCAGCTTAGGACAGGGGGGAAATTCACCCCTCCACTTT
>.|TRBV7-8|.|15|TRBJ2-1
CASSQSSVWSNEQFF
TGTGCCAGCAGCCAAAGCAGCGTATGGAGCAATGAGCAGTTCTTC
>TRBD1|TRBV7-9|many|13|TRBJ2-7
CASSLDRGYEQYF
TGTGCCAGCAGCTTAGACAGGGGGTACGAGCAGTACTTC
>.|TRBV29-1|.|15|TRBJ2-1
CSGEPQGTTYNEQFF
TGCAGCGGGGAACCCCAGGGAACCACCTACAATGAGCAGTTCTTC
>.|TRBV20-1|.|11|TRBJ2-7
CSASGSYEQYF
TGCAGTGCCTCCGGATCCTACGAGCAGTACTTC
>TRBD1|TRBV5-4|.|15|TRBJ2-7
CASSLPGQGLGEQYF
TGTGCCAGCAGCTTGCCCGGACAGGGTCTCGGCGAGCAGTACTTC
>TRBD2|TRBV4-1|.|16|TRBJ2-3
CASSQRAGISTDTQYF
TGCGCCAGCAGCCAACGAGCGGGGATTAGCACAGATACGCAGTATTTT
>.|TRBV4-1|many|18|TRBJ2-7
CASSQDLVASASDYEQYF
TGCGCCAGCAGCCAAGATTTGGTGGCTAGCGCATCGGACTACGAGCAGTACTTC
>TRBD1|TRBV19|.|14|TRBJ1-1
CASSAQGANTEAFF
TGTGCCAGTAGTGCACAGGGGGCTAACACTGAAGCTTTCTTT
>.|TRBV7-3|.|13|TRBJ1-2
CASSPGTLYGYTF
TGTGCCAGCAGCCCCGGGACACTCTATGGCTACACCTTC
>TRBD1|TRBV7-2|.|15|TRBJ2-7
CASSSRDRGIYEQYF
TGTGCCAGCAGCTCCCGGGACAGGGGGATCTACGAGCAGTACTTC
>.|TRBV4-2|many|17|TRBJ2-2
CASSQDLVGGATGELFF
TGTGCCAGCAGCCAAGATTTGGTCGGCGGGGCCACCGGGGAGCTGTTTTTT
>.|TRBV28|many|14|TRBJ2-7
CASSRERRGYEQYF
TGTGCCAGCAGTAGAGAGCGGAGAGGGTACGAGCAGTACTTC
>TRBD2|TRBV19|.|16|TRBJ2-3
CASSIGASGHTDTQYF
TGTGCCAGTAGTATAGGGGCTAGCGGTCACACAGATACGCAGTATTTT
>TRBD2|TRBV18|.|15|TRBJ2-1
CASSGTGGSYNEQFF
TGTGCCAGCTCAGGGACGGGGGGTTCCTACAATGAGCAGTTCTTC
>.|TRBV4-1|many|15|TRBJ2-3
CASSQVGSLADTQYF
TGCGCCAGCAGCCAAGTGGGCAGCCTCGCAGATACGCAGTATTTT
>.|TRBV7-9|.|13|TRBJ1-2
CASSLEVFYGYTF
TGTGCCAGCAGCTTAGAAGTGTTTTATGGCTACACCTTC